The T cell receptor (beta chain) described here comes from a study of CD8+CD57+ T cells in acquired aplastic anemia. Findings of the study overall: CD8+ Simpson's diversity did not differ significantly between patients and controls.

This CDR3 is 16 amino acids long. Both TCR beta VDJ combination and CDR3 sequence profiling were carried out. Genomic DNA was the template for this profiling. TCRdb called the reads again in MiXCR, with one record for every CDR3 protein. This table holds 150,000 to 200,000 distinct CDR3 sequences, over 60% found once. A note on this clonotype: As yet, its antigen is unknown. This may be a read error: a much more frequent sequence differs by one nucleotide.

Sequenced: sorted CD4+, CD8+, or CD8+CD57+ T cells (not recorded which) from PBMCs. This receptor was identified in a human donor with severe aplastic anemia or a healthy control (not recorded which). The chain joins TRBV12-3 or TRBV12-4 to TRBJ2-7; D is unresolved. For the CDR3, the DNA is TGTGCCGGCAGCCACCGAGTTGGACCCACGACCTACGAGCAGTACTTC. Translation gives CAGSHRVGPTTYEQYF.